One sample yielded the 32 T cell receptor beta chains listed below, sequenced in a study of breast tumors, draining lymph nodes, adjacent tissues. Each CDR3 protein is one row after TCRdb ran MiXCR on the multiplex PCR reads. The data show 20,000 or so distinct CDR3 sequences, approximately 51% seen once. Material: breast tumor tissue. The receptor set was obtained from a female donor with breast cancer. Some clones in this sample may be carry-over from other donors' samples.

This clonotype was detected ten times or more. This CDR3 reads CASGSGLAGYQETQYF. The DNA for the CDR3 is TGTGCTAGTGGTTCGGGACTAGCGGGGTACCAAGAGACCCAGTACTTC. The rearrangement uses TRBV12-5 and TRBJ2-5; 13 nucleotides line up with TRBD2. The length of the CDR3 is 16 residues. The V segment lost 4 bases and the J segment 0 bases; nucleotides outside the gene matches: 2. Germline-derived CDR1 and CDR2 are LGHNT and FRNRAP.

A note on this clonotype: With a much larger clone just one base away, this may be a read error. The V call is TRBV6-1, the J call TRBJ1-2; the D is unclear. The CDR3 has 15 amino acids. Germline CDR1 MNHNS, CDR2 SASEGT. The CDR3 nucleotides read TGTGCCAGCAGTCAATCGGTCGGAGAGGGCCATGGCTACGCCTTC. Translated: CASSQSVGEGHGYAF.

The rearrangement links TRBV5-6 to TRBJ2-7, with 9 bases lining up with TRBD2. Germline loops: CDR1 SGHDT, CDR2 YYEEEE. The CDR3 extends over 16 amino acids. V lost 2 bases and J lost 3; bases outside the gene matches: 9. This CDR3 reads CASSFGPSGNNYEQYF. The CDR3 nucleotides are TGTGCCAGCAGCTTTGGACCTAGCGGGAACAACTACGAGCAGTACTTC.

Within the sample, this clonotype is medium-sized. This rearrangement joins TRBV15 to TRBJ2-7; the match to TRBD2 covers 10 bases. This CDR3 comprises 16 residues. CDR1 is LNHNV and CDR2 is YYDKDF in the germline V gene (reference sequence). V dropped 0 bases and J dropped 2; count of bases not matched to a gene: 4. The CDR3 bases are TGTGCCACCAGCAGAGATTTGCTAGCGGGAGCCTACGAGCAGTACTTC. Translation: CATSRDLLAGAYEQYF.

The chain couples TRBV4-2 to TRBJ2-3; the D is unclear. This CDR3 is 13 amino acids long. Trimming removed 1 base at V and 2 bases at J, with 4 bases between. Germline loops: CDR1 LGHNA, CDR2 YNFKEQ. The CDR3 spells CASSQGNTDTQYF. The CDR3 DNA reads as TGTGCCAGCAGCCAAGGGAACACAGATACGCAGTATTTT.

This clonotype has at least ten counts. This chain links TRBV20-1 with TRBJ2-7; no reliable D call. The V and J ends lost 6 bases and 1 base respectively, with 13 bases between them. The CDR3 contains 13 residues. Looked up from germline, CDR1 is DFQATT and CDR2 is SNEGSKA (reference sequence). The CDR3 loop reads CSARTGVSYEQYF. The CDR3 DNA is TGCAGTGCGCGGACGGGCGTTTCCTACGAGCAGTACTTC.

As regards this clonotype: Given a much more abundant clone one base away, this may be a read error. The chain uses TRBV27 and TRBJ2-3; D perhaps matches TRBD2 (5 bases). Trimming shortened V by 4 bases and J by 6 bases, and 14 bases separated the two germline ends. The CDR3 contains 14 residues. CDR1 is MNHEY and CDR2 is SMNVEV in the germline V gene (reference sequence). The CDR3, as DNA: TGTGCCAGCAGTTGCCGGGATCCCAGCGATACGCAGTATTTT. Translation gives CASSCRDPSDTQYF.

This clonotype is a singleton in its sample. An end of the junction differs from the germline gene, which may be a read error. The chain employs TRBV14 and TRBJ2-5; D not resolved. Germline loops: CDR1 SGHDN, CDR2 FVKESK. This CDR3 spans 15 amino acids. The CDR3 nucleotides read TGTGCTAGCAGCCAAGTACCCCGAATACAAGAGACCCAGTACTTC. Protein product: CASSQVPRIQETQYF.

This clonotype was seen repeatedly, ten times or more. The V call is TRBV24-1, the J call TRBJ2-5, with 12 bases aligning to TRBD1. The CDR3 covers 16 residues. V was pared by 6 bases and J by 5 bases, with 9 bases of the junction left unmatched. Germline CDR1 reads KGHDR; CDR2 reads SFDVKD. CDR3 residues: CATSQWGQGASETQYF. In DNA form, the CDR3 reads TGTGCCACCAGTCAGTGGGGACAGGGGGCGAGTGAGACCCAGTACTTC.

V gene TRBV7-2 combines with J gene TRBJ2-3; D gene ambiguous. Germline values: CDR1 SGHTA, CDR2 FQGNSA. This CDR3 contains 13 residues. V lost 1 base and J 6 bases, leaving 8 bases between the germline ends. The CDR3 loop is CASSLGVWDTQYF. In DNA form, the CDR3 reads TGTGCCAGCAGCTTAGGGGTGTGGGATACGCAGTATTTT. The full variable domain, rest sourced from reference TRBV7-2 and TRBJ2-3, is GAGVSQSPSNKVTEKGKDVELRCDPISGHTALYWYRQSLGQGLEFLIYFQGNSAPDKSGLPSDRFSAERTGGSVSTLTIQRTQQEDSAVYLCASSLGVWDTQYFGPGTRLTVL.

This clonotype has a single count. V usage is TRBV11-3 and J usage is TRBJ1-4, with TRBD1 matching over 7 bases. Germline assignment: CDR1 SGHNT and CDR2 YENEEA. CDR3 size: 15 residues. V dropped 6 bases and J dropped 7; count of bases not matched to a gene: 11. DNA of the CDR3: TGTGCCAGCAGTGGGGGCGACAGGGATTTTGAAAAACTGTTTTTT. Translating gives CASSGGDRDFEKLFF.

The V and J genes are TRBV7-9 and TRBJ1-2; TRBD1 aligns across 10 bases. The V gene end was trimmed by 5 bases and the J gene end by 4 bases; junction bases not matched to a gene: 7. Germline V gene sequence: CDR1 SEHNR, CDR2 FQNEAQ (reference sequence). The CDR3 consists of 15 residues. The CDR3 loop reads CASSPGTGARYGYTF. CDR3 sequence (DNA): TGTGCCAGCAGCCCGGGGACAGGGGCCCGCTATGGCTACACCTTC.

In DNA, the CDR3 is TGTGCCAGCAGCTTAGCGGGAGAGGCAGATACGCAGTATTTT. Amino acids: CASSLAGEADTQYF. The J gene is TRBJ2-3, the V gene TRBV7-2, with a weak D call TRBD2 (5 bases). The CDR3 is made up of 14 amino acids. V was clipped by 0 bases and J by 4 bases, with 8 bases between them. Germline lookup yields CDR1 SGHTA and CDR2 FQGNSA.

This clonotype was detected many times. This chain uses TRBV7-2 with TRBJ1-2; D is ambiguous. The length of the CDR3 is 14 residues. V dropped 1 base and J dropped 0 bases, with 6 bases sitting between them. From germline, CDR1 is SGHTA and CDR2 FQGNSA. The CDR3 loop reads CASSLGRANYGYTF. Here the CDR3 DNA reads TGTGCCAGCAGCTTAGGACGGGCTAACTATGGCTACACCTTC.

This clonotype was observed at least ten times. This sequence joins TRBV11-2 and TRBJ2-5; 7 positions agree with TRBD1. Germline-derived CDR1 and CDR2 are SGHAT and FQNNGV. CDR3 length equals 13 residues. V gave up 4 bases and J gave up 5 bases; unmatched junction bases: 4. DNA of the CDR3: TGTGCCAGCAGCTCGACAGGGTTGGAGACCCAGTACTTC. Its protein product is CASSSTGLETQYF.

Judged by abundance, this clonotype is medium-sized. The chain carries TRBV20-1 and TRBJ2-3, with 8 bases identical to TRBD2. The CDR3 sequence is 15 residues long. With V trimmed by 4 bases and J by 2 bases, 8 bases remained unmatched. CDR1 DFQATT and CDR2 SNEGSKA come from the germline V gene (reference sequence). Here the CDR3 DNA reads TGCAGTGCTACCGCGGGAGGATGGGTCACAGATACGCAGTATTTT. Translating gives CSATAGGWVTDTQYF.

The V and J genes are TRBV5-1 and TRBJ2-7, with D possibly being TRBD2 (5 bases). Trimming removed 1 base from V and 4 bases from J, with 15 bases in between. The germline CDR1 and CDR2 sequences are SGHRS and YFSETQ. This CDR3 comprises 15 residues. The DNA of the CDR3 is TGCGCCAGCAGCTTGCTAGCTAGCAGTCGGTACGAGCAGTACTTC. Its translation: CASSLLASSRYEQYF.

The J gene is TRBJ2-3, the V gene TRBV20-1, with 16 positions matching TRBD2. This CDR3 spans 18 amino acids. Per the germline V gene, CDR1 is DFQATT and CDR2 is SNEGSKA (reference sequence). Trimming took 6 bases from V and 3 from J; bases not matched to a gene: 12. Here the CDR3 reads CSALGAGLAGGRTDTQYF. The CDR3 nucleotides are TGCAGTGCCCTGGGGGCGGGACTAGCGGGAGGGCGAACAGATACGCAGTATTTT.

This clonotype was observed at least ten times. This may be a read error, as it is one base from a much larger clone. The genes are TRBV20-1 and TRBJ2-7; 11 bases are a match to TRBD2. Germline-derived CDR1 and CDR2 are DFQATT and SNEGSKA (reference sequence). J lost 4 bases, V lost 6 bases, and 11 bases had no gene match. The CDR3 covers 15 residues. The CDR3 DNA follows: TGCAGTGCCCCGGTTAGCGGGAGGGCCGCATACGAGCAGTACTTC. This translates into CSAPVSGRAAYEQYF.

V and J are TRBV11-2 and TRBJ2-7; 8 bases map to TRBD2. V was pared by 1 base and J by 6 bases, with 14 bases of the junction left unmatched. Looked up from germline, CDR1 is SGHAT and CDR2 is FQNNGV. The CDR3 loop spans 17 amino acids. The CDR3 nucleotides read TGTGCCAGCAGCTTAGGGTCCCTTAGCGGGATTCCTCGCGAGCAGTACTTC. This encodes CASSLGSLSGIPREQYF.

Note on this clonotype: At one of its ends the junction is not consistent with the germline gene, which may arise from a read error. The chain is built from TRBV5-6 and TRBJ2-7, with 7 nucleotides matching TRBD2. TRBJ2-1 explains the end of the DNA better; the J call may be wrong. This CDR3 is 16 amino acids long. Per germline, CDR1 SGHDT and CDR2 YYEEEE. The CDR3 DNA reads TGTCCCAGCAGCTTCAACGCGGGAGAGGGCTACAATGAGCAGTTCTTC. Translation gives CPSSFNAGEGYNEQFF.

The V gene is TRBV10-3, the J gene TRBJ1-2; D remains unclear. Trimming removed 3 bases at V and 6 bases at J, with 14 bases between. In germline, CDR1 is ENHRY, CDR2 SYGVKD. The CDR3 runs to 14 residues. The CDR3 reads CAISDPPGLNGYTF. In DNA form, the CDR3 reads TGTGCCATCAGTGATCCCCCTGGGTTGAATGGCTACACCTTC.

V gene TRBV20-1 combines with J gene TRBJ2-7; TRBD1 aligns across 9 bases. The length of the CDR3 is 14 residues. Per germline, CDR1 DFQATT and CDR2 SNEGSKA (reference sequence). The J segment lost 6 bases and the V segment lost 1 base, leaving 7 bases of the junction unmatched. The CDR3: CSARVGTGFGEQYF. As DNA, the CDR3 is TGCAGTGCTAGAGTCGGGACAGGGTTTGGCGAGCAGTACTTC.

The CDR3 reads CASSQVPSRETQYF. Written as DNA, the CDR3 is TGTGCCAGCAGCCAAGTCCCATCGAGGGAGACCCAGTACTTC. The chain combines TRBV4-2 with TRBJ2-5; D ambiguous. The CDR3 sequence is 14 residues long. Trimming took off 1 base at V and 5 bases at J, with 11 bases between the two ends. Per the germline V gene, CDR1 is LGHNA and CDR2 is YNFKEQ.

The rearrangement uses TRBV29-1 and TRBJ2-2; TRBD1 aligns across 9 bases. Germline trimming cut 4 bases from V and 3 bases from J; bases unmatched to any gene: 3. CDR3 length: 14 residues. Germline values: CDR1 SQVTM, CDR2 ANQGSEA. CDR3 loop: CSVGTGVDTGELFF. CDR3 sequence (DNA): TGCAGCGTTGGGACAGGGGTAGACACCGGGGAGCTGTTTTTT.

In its sample, this clonotype is large. This chain links TRBV7-2 with TRBJ2-3; 7 bases agree with TRBD1. V was pared by 3 bases and J by 3 bases, with 3 bases of the junction left unmatched. CDR1 and CDR2 (germline): SGHTA, FQGNSA. This CDR3 comprises 14 residues. DNA for the CDR3: TGTGCCAGCAGCTTGGCCAGGGGGACAGATACGCAGTATTTT. It is translated as CASSLARGTDTQYF.

A word on this clonotype: Since the CDR3 does not end with the conserved phenylalanine or tryptophan, this likely comes from a read error. V is TRBV20-1 and J is TRBJ2-1, with D perhaps TRBD1 (5 bases). The CDR3 length is 14 residues. The ends were cut back, 5 bases at V and 6 bases at J, with 17 bases in the middle. Germline lookup yields CDR1 DFQATT and CDR2 SNEGSKA (reference sequence). In DNA, the CDR3 is TGCAGTGCTGGAGTGGGGCTAGGAGTCAATGAGCAGTTCTCC. Its protein product is CSAGVGLGVNEQFS.

This chain uses TRBV7-9 with TRBJ1-5; TRBD1 aligns across 7 bases. V lost 1 base and J lost 6; bases outside the gene matches: 3. This CDR3 contains 14 residues. The germline V gene has CDR1 SEHNR and CDR2 FQNEAQ (reference sequence). CDR3 in amino acids: CASSLDTGVQPQHF. The CDR3 DNA reads as TGTGCCAGCAGCTTAGATACAGGGGTTCAGCCCCAGCATTTT.

This chain links TRBV5-4 with TRBJ2-1; 11 bases agree with TRBD2. The CDR3 is 14 amino acids. CDR1 and CDR2 (germline): SGHNT, YYREEE (reference sequence). The V gene end was trimmed by 7 bases and the J gene end by 5 bases; junction bases not matched to a gene: 5. The CDR3 nucleotides are TGTGCCAGCGAAGGGGGACTAGCGGACAATGAGCAGTTCTTC. This encodes CASEGGLADNEQFF.

The chain joins TRBV15 to TRBJ1-3, with D possibly TRBD1 on 5 matching bases. V was pared by 0 bases and J by 6 bases, with 18 bases between. This CDR3 comprises 17 residues. Germline V gives CDR1 LNHNV, CDR2 YYDKDF (reference sequence). CDR3 in DNA: TGTGCCACCAGCAGAGATCACGTTACGGGGGGGGTAAACACCATATATTTT. Protein product: CATSRDHVTGGVNTIYF.

This clonotype has only a few counts. This chain connects TRBV28 to TRBJ2-6; possibly TRBD1 for D (6 bases). Germline CDR1 and CDR2: MDHEN and SYDVKM. V dropped 5 bases and J dropped 0 bases, with 23 bases sitting between them. The CDR3 loop spans 20 amino acids. The DNA for the CDR3 is TGTGCCAGCAGTCAAATCGGACAGAGGGGGATAGGCTCTGGGGCCAACGTCCTGACTTTC. Translation: CASSQIGQRGIGSGANVLTF.

This clonotype was observed a handful of times. V gene TRBV20-1 combines with J gene TRBJ1-2, with a weak D call TRBD1 (6 bases). Trimming pared 5 bases from V and 2 bases from J, leaving 15 bases between. The CDR3 has 14 residues. CDR1 and CDR2 (germline): DFQATT, SNEGSKA (reference sequence). The CDR3 spells CSAPDSFLNYGYTF. In nucleotides, the CDR3 is TGCAGTGCTCCGGACAGTTTCCTCAACTATGGCTACACCTTC.